The source of this T cell receptor beta chain is a study of blood T cell repertoires in COVID-19 (dated by TCRdb to the early 2020s). Context from the whole study: Collaborator samples came from the United States, Italy and Spain and covered acute and convalescent phases of COVID-19. The material from the prospective study consisted of cDNA or gDNA derived from T cells, B-cell-depleted T cells, or PBMCs. Subjects who had been exposed to COVID-19, were actively infected with it, or had recovered from it provided the deeply sampled blood TCRbeta repertoires that made up the dataset. The repertoires were released in a freely available public database meant as a resource for research on the immune response to SARS-CoV-2. Samples were obtained from the ongoing ImmuneRACE study (first 160 participants) and from 1,254 subjects provided by 6 global collaborators. The sample metadata nearly always contained a de-identified subject ID, COVID-19 status, age in years and sex. Where available, HLA class I and class II types were obtained from metadata supplied by the sample provider rather than from assay-based typing.

About this clone: Its antigen target is currently unknown. Base qualities are missing; no much larger clone stands one base away.

V is pruned by 6 bases and J by 4 bases, leaving 13 bases of the junction without a gene match. CDR1 and CDR2 were assigned from the germline V gene as SGHRS and YFSETQ. The CDR3 goes from the cysteine to the phenylalanine over 15 residues. The entry retains the CDR3 DNA only, 45 bases that are in frame from base 1. Each collaborating institution followed its own protocols to collect whole blood in K2EDTA tubes. For TCRbeta analysis, collaborators shipped samples in one of three forms: frozen whole blood, isolated PBMCs, or DNA extracted from either of those sample types. The research as a whole found: How much clinical and demographic metadata was included differed by source and by participant, and the metadata was provided uncurated.

TCRbeta CDR3 regions were amplified from genomic DNA by means of the immunoSEQ Assay, a bias-controlled multiplex PCR. The paper's processing steps were these. The number of nucleated cells in each sample was estimated from the amplification of reference gene primers within the assay. To quantify the absolute abundance of each unique TCRbeta CDR3 rearrangement, sequence reads were collapsed and filtered. For each sample, productive Simpson clonality was calculated as the square root of Simpson's diversity index over productive rearrangements. TCRdb stores this immuneACCESS table with in-frame sequences only. Part of the clones is absent; in the studies checked, under half of the shortfall reflects unresolved V genes, and no reason is known for the rest. Clone size and the V and J calls come from that table; the DNA yielded D and trimming. Here the sample has over 300,000 clones; 90% occur a single time. The ten largest clones add up to 6.5% of the sample.

The V gene is TRBV5-1 and the J gene is TRBJ2-7; 7 middle bases align to TRBD2. The receptor was derived from a man younger than 30 with active or convalescent COVID-19. Input material: peripheral blood. The nucleotide sequence is given as TGCGCCAGCACCGAGGGAGGGGTGGGAAGGTACGAGCAGTACTTC. Its translation is CASTEGGVGRYEQYF.